This T cell receptor (beta chain) was observed in a study of blood T cell repertoires in COVID-19. Across the study: Sample material is recorded as cDNA or gDNA derived from T cells, B-cell-depleted T cells, or PBMCs.

Germline V lookup: CDR1 SGHTA, CDR2 FQGNSA. The V gene lost 6 bases and the J gene lost 4 bases, with 18 bases spanning the gap. The CDR3 consists of 15 residues. Libraries were prepared by immunoSEQ multiplex PCR; TCRdb keeps only in-frame clonotypes and omits some of them. The repertoire holds tens of thousands of clones, with roughly 80% as singletons. Input material: peripheral blood. This rearrangement joins TRBV7-2 to TRBJ1-1; D perhaps matches TRBD1 (6 bases). The TCR comes from a woman of 80 years or more with active or convalescent COVID-19. Here the CDR3 reads CASSSEMGAATEAFF. In DNA, the CDR3 is TGTGCCAGCAGTTCCGAGATGGGGGCCGCCACTGAAGCTTTCTTT.